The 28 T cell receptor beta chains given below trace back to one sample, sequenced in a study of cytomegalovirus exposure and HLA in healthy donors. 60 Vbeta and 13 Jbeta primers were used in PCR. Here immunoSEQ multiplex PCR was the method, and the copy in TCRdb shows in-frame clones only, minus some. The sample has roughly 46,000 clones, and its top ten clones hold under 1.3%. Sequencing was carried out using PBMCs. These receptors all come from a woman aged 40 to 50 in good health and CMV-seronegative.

The CDR3 DNA is TGTGCCAGCAGTTACCTCGGGGAGGGTGGCTACACCTTC. Residues: CASSYLGEGGYTF. The chain uses TRBV27 and TRBJ1-2; D gene unclear. CDR1 and CDR2 from the germline V gene are MNHEY and SMNVEV (reference sequence). The V and J ends lost 4 bases and 7 bases respectively, with 13 bases between them. The CDR3 consists of 13 residues.

Written as DNA, the CDR3 is TGCGCCAGCAGCCACCGGGACAGTAGGAACCAAGAGACCCAGTACTTC. It codes for CASSHRDSRNQETQYF. The V gene is TRBV4-1, the J gene TRBJ2-5; 7 bases align to TRBD1. The CDR3 totals 16 residues. The germline V gene has CDR1 MGHRA and CDR2 YSYEKL. Trimming removed 3 bases from V and 0 bases from J; junction bases left unmatched: 7.

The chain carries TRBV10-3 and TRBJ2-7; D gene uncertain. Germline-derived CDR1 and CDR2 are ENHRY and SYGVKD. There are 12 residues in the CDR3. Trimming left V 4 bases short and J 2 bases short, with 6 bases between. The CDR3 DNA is TGTGCCATCAGTGCGCAGGCCTACGAGCAGTACTTC. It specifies CAISAQAYEQYF.

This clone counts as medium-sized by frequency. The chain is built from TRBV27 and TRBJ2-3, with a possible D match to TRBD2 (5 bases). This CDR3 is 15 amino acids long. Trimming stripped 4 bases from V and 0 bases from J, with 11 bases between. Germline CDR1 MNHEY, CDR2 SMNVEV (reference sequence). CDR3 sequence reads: CASSSFPGSTDTQYF. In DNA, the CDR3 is TGTGCCAGCAGTTCCTTTCCGGGGAGCACAGATACGCAGTATTTT.

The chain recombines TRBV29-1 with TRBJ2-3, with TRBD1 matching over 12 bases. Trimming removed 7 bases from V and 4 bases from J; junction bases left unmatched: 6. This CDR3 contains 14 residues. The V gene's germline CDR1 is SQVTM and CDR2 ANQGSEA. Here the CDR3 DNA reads TGCAGCGAACTCGGGACAGGGGGCGCAGATACGCAGTATTTT. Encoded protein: CSELGTGGADTQYF.

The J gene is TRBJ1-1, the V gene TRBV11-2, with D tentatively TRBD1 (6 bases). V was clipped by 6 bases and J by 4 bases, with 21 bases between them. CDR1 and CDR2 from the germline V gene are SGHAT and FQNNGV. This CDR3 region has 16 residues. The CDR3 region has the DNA TGTGCCAGCAGTCCACAGGGAAGGGGTTTGGGCACTGAAGCTTTCTTT. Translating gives CASSPQGRGLGTEAFF.

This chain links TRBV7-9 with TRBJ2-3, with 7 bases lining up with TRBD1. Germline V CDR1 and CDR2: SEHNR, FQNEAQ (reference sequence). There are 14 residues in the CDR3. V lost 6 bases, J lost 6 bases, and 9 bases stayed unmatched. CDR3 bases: TGTGCCAGCAGACATACCAGGGGGTTGGATACGCAGTATTTT. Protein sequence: CASRHTRGLDTQYF.

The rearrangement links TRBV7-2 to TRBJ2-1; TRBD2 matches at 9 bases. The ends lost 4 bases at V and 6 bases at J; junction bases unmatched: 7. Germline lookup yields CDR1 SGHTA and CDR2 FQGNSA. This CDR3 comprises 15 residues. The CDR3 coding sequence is TGTGCCAGCAGCTCCCTAGCGGGAAGGGGCAATGAGCAGTTCTTC. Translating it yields CASSSLAGRGNEQFF.

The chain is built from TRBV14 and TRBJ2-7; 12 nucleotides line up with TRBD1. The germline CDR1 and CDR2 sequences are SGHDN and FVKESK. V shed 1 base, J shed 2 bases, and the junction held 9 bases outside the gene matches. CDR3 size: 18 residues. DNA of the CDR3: TGTGCCAGCAGCCAAGCCCCGGGACAGGGGGCTGAGGCCTACGAGCAGTACTTC. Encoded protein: CASSQAPGQGAEAYEQYF.

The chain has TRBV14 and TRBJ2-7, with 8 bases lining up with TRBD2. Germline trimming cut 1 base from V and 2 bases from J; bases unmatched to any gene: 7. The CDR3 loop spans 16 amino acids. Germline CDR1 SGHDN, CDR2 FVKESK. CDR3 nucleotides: TGTGCCAGCAGCCAAGGACGCGGGAGGTCGCCCTACGAGCAGTACTTC. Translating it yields CASSQGRGRSPYEQYF. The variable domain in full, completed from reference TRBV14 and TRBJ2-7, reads EAGVTQFPSHSVIEKGQTVTLRCDPISGHDNLYWYRRVMGKEIKFLLHFVKESKQDESGMPNNRFLAERTGGTYSTLKVQPAELEDSGVYFCASSQGRGRSPYEQYFGPGTRLTVT.

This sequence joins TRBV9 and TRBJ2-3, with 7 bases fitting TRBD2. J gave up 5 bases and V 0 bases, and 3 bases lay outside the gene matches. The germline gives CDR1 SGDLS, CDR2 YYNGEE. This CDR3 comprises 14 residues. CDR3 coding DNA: TGTGCCAGCAGCGTAGAGGTAGCGGGAGATACGCAGTATTTT. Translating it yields CASSVEVAGDTQYF.

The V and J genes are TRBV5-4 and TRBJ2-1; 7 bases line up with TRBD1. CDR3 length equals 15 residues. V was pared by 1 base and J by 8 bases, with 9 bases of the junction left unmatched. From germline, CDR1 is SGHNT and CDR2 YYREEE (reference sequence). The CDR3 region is CASSLRVLGGDEQFF. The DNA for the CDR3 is TGTGCCAGCAGCTTGAGGGTTTTAGGGGGCGATGAGCAGTTCTTC.

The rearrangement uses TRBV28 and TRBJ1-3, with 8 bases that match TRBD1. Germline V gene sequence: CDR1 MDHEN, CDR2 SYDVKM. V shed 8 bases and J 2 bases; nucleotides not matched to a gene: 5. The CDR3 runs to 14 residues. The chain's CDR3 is CASGETGAGNTIYF. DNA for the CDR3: TGTGCCAGCGGAGAGACAGGGGCTGGAAACACCATATATTTT.

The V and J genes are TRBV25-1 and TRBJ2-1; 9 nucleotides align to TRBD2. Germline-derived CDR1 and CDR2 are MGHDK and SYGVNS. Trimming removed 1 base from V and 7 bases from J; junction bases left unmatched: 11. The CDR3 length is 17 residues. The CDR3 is CASSESWSGRRTNEQFF. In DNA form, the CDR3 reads TGTGCCAGCAGTGAATCTTGGAGCGGGAGGAGGACGAATGAGCAGTTCTTC.

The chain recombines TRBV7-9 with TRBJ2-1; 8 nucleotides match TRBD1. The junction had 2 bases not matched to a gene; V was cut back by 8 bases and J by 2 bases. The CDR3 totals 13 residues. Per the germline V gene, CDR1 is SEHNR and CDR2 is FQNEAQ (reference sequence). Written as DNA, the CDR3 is TGTGCCAGCGGACAGGGAACCTACAATGAGCAGTTCTTC. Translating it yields CASGQGTYNEQFF.

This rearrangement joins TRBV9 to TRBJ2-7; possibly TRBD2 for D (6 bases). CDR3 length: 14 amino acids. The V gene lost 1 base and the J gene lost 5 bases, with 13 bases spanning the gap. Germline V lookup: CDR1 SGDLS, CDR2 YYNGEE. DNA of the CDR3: TGTGCCAGCAGCGTAAACGGCAGGGAGGACGAGCAGTACTTC. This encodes CASSVNGREDEQYF.

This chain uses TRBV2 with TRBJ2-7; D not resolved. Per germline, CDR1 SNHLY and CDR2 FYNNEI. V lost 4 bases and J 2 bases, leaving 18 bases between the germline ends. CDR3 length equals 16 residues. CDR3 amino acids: CASSVLPPPSAYEQYF. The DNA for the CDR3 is TGTGCCAGCAGTGTGCTTCCCCCCCCCAGCGCCTACGAGCAGTACTTC.

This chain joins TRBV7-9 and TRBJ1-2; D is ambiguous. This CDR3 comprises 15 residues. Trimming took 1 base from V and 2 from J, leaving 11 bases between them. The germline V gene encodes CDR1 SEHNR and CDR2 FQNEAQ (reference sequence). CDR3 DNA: TGTGCCAGCAGCTTAGGAGGAGGCAGCAACTATGGCTACACCTTC. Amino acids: CASSLGGGSNYGYTF.

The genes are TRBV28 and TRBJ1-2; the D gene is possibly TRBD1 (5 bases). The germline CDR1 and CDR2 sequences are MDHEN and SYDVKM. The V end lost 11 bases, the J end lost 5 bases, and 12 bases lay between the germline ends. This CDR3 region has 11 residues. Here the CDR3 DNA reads TGTGCCGCCGGGACTGCTTATGGCTACACCTTC. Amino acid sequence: CAAGTAYGYTF.

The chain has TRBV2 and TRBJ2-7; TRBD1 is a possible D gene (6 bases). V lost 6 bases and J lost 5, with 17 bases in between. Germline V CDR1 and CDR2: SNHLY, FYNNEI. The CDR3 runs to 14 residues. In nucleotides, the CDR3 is TGTGCCAGCAGACCATGGGGGCTAGGTGACGAGCAGTACTTC. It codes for CASRPWGLGDEQYF.

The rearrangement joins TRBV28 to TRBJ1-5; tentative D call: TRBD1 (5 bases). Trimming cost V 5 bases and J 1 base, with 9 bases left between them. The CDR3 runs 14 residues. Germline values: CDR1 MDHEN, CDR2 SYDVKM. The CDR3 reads CASSTGTSNQPQHF. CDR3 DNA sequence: TGTGCCAGCAGTACAGGTACCAGCAATCAGCCCCAGCATTTT.

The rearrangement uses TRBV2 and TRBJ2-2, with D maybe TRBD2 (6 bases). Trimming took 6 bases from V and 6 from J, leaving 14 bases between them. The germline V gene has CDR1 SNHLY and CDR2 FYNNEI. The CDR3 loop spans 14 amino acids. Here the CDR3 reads CASSLGGPAGELFF. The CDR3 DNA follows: TGTGCCAGCAGCCTCGGAGGGCCTGCCGGGGAGCTGTTTTTT.

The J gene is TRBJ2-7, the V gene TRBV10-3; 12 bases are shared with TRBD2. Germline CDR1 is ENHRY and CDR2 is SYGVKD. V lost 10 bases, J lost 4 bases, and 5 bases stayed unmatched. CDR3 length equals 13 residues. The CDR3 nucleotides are TGTGCCACAGGGACTAGCGGGCCTTACGAGCAGTACTTC. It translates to CATGTSGPYEQYF.

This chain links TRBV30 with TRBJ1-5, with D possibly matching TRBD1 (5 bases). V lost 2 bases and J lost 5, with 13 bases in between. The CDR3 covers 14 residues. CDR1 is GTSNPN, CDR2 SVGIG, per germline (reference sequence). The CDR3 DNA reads TGTGCCTGGAGTCTCCCGGGGGGATATCAGCCCCAGCATTTT. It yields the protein CAWSLPGGYQPQHF.

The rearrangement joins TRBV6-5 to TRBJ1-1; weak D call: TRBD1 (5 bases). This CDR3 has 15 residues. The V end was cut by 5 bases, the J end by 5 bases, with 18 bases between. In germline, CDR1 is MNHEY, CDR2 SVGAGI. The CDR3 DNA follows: TGTGCCAGCAGTACTAGGAGGGGTGATAGGACTGAAGCTTTCTTT. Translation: CASSTRRGDRTEAFF.

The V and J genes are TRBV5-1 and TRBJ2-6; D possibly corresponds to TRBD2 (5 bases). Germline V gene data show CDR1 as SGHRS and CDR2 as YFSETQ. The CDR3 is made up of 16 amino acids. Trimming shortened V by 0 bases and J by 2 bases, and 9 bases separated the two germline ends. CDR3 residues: CASSLAAGPGANVLTF. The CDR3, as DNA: TGCGCCAGCAGCTTGGCCGCGGGCCCTGGGGCCAACGTCCTGACTTTC. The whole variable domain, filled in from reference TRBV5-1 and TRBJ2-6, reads KAGVTQTPRYLIKTRGQQVTLSCSPISGHRSVSWYQQTPGQGLQFLFEYFSETQRNKGNFPGRFSGRQFSNSRSEMNVSTLELGDSALYLCASSLAAGPGANVLTFGAGSRLTVL.

The CDR3 loop is CASSQTASYEQYF. Here the CDR3 DNA reads TGTGCCAGCAGCCAGACTGCTTCCTACGAGCAGTACTTC. The rearrangement uses TRBV7-6 and TRBJ2-7, with D unclear. The V end was cut by 5 bases, the J end by 1 base, with 9 bases between. CDR1 SGHVS and CDR2 FNYEAQ come from the germline V gene. The CDR3 length is 13 residues.

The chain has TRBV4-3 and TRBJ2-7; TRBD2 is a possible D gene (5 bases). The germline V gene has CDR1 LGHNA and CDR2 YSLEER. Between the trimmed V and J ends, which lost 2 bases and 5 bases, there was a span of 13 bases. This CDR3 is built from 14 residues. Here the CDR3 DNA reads TGCGCCAGCAGCCAAATGGTTGGCGGGCACGAGCAGTACTTC. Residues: CASSQMVGGHEQYF.